Listed here are 14 T cell receptor beta chains from one sample, sequenced in a study of T cells in Graves' hyperthyroidism and ophthalmopathy. Amplification targeted TCR beta CDR3 regions from RNA transcripts. A set of HTBI primers served as the primers for a first-round RT-PCR of the TCR CDR3. Each CDR3 protein gets one entry after TCRdb re-called the multiplex PCR reads with MiXCR. In the table there are 190,000 or so distinct CDR3 sequences, around 18% of which are singletons. The specimen sequenced was blood. The receptors come from a man aged 40-49 years with Graves' hyperthyroidism.

This clonotype showed up just a few times. The CDR3 nucleotides are TGTGCCAGCAGGGACCCTCCACTAGCAGCCTACAATGAGCAGTTCTTC. It translates to CASRDPPLAAYNEQFF. This chain uses TRBV6-1 with TRBJ2-1; TRBD2 is a possible D gene (6 bases). The CDR3 is 16 amino acids. V lost 6 bases and J lost 2, with 17 bases in between. The V gene's germline CDR1 is MNHNS and CDR2 SASEGT.

This clonotype was seen repeatedly, ten times or more. The V call is TRBV19, the J call TRBJ2-1; the D gene is possibly TRBD1 (6 bases). From germline, CDR1 is LNHDA and CDR2 SQIVND (reference sequence). The CDR3 is 13 amino acids. Between the trimmed V and J ends, which lost 7 bases and 5 bases, there was a span of 12 bases. Written as DNA, the CDR3 is TGTGCCAGTAACCAGGGGAGCGACAATGAGCAGTTCTTC. This codes for CASNQGSDNEQFF.

The CDR3 DNA reads TGTGCCAGCAGCTTCACTCAGGCAAACTATGGCTACACCTTC. This translates into CASSFTQANYGYTF. V is TRBV5-4 and J is TRBJ1-2, with D unresolved. Germline V gene data show CDR1 as SGHNT and CDR2 as YYREEE (reference sequence). Deletions cut 2 bases from V and 2 bases from J, with 10 bases between. There are 14 residues in the CDR3. Complete variable domain (other parts from reference TRBV5-4 and TRBJ1-2): ETGVTQSPTHLIKTRGQQVTLRCSSQSGHNTVSWYQQALGQGPQFIFQYYREEENGRGNFPPRFSGLQFPNYSSELNVNALELDDSALYLCASSFTQANYGYTFGSGTRLTVV.

In its sample, this clonotype was seen a few times. The chain couples TRBV11-2 to TRBJ1-2, with 7 bases fitting TRBD1. The CDR3 spans 13 residues. Unmatched junction bases numbered 6, after V lost 2 bases and J lost 9 bases. CDR1 and CDR2 (germline): SGHAT, FQNNGV. CDR3 region: CASSLLARGSYTF. The CDR3 nucleotides are TGTGCCAGCAGCTTATTGGCCAGGGGGAGCTACACCTTC.

There are many counts of this clonotype. The rearrangement uses TRBV4-3 and TRBJ1-1, with D uncertain. This CDR3 has 13 residues. Germline V CDR1 and CDR2: LGHNA, YSLEER. V was clipped by 0 bases and J by 1 base, with 3 bases between them. The CDR3 DNA follows: TGCGCCAGCAGCCAAGAGGCGAACACTGAAGCTTTCTTT. Its translation is CASSQEANTEAFF.

This clonotype came up once. The chain joins TRBV27 to TRBJ1-2; no clear D gene. Deletions cut 0 bases from V and 2 bases from J, with 10 bases between. The CDR3 runs to 15 residues. Germline V lookup: CDR1 MNHEY, CDR2 SMNVEV (reference sequence). The CDR3 region is CASSLSIGGNYGYTF. The CDR3 DNA follows: TGTGCCAGCAGTTTATCGATCGGCGGGAACTATGGCTACACCTTC.

This clonotype was detected many times. This sequence joins TRBV20-1 and TRBJ1-1; possibly TRBD1 for D (6 bases). The germline V gene has CDR1 DFQATT and CDR2 SNEGSKA (reference sequence). The V end lost 6 bases, the J end lost 0 bases, and 14 bases lay between the germline ends. The CDR3 totals 14 residues. The CDR3 nucleotides are TGCAGTGCAGGGGCGGGGGCTCTGAACACTGAAGCTTTCTTT. Translating gives CSAGAGALNTEAFF.

This clonotype was counted ten times or more. This rearrangement joins TRBV7-9 to TRBJ2-5; 9 bases are shared with TRBD1. The CDR3 runs to 15 residues. V dropped 4 bases and J dropped 5; count of bases not matched to a gene: 8. Germline V lookup: CDR1 SEHNR, CDR2 FQNEAQ (reference sequence). The CDR3 loop reads CASSSRDRVSETQYF. CDR3 bases: TGTGCCAGCAGCTCCCGGGACAGGGTTTCGGAGACCCAGTACTTC.

This clonotype was detected ten times or more. V gene TRBV20-1 combines with J gene TRBJ1-1, with D unresolved. Germline CDR1 DFQATT, CDR2 SNEGSKA (reference sequence). Trimming took 3 bases from V and 9 from J, leaving 11 bases between them. This CDR3 has 11 residues. This CDR3 is CSARAQTQAFF. The CDR3 region has the DNA TGCAGTGCTAGGGCCCAGACTCAAGCTTTCTTT.

This clonotype has just a few counts. The genes are TRBV4-3 and TRBJ2-7; 7 nucleotides agree with TRBD1. The CDR3 contains 15 residues. J was trimmed by 3 bases and V by 4 bases; bases with no gene match: 9. Germline CDR1 is LGHNA and CDR2 is YSLEER. This chain's CDR3 is CASSPSGTVNYEQYF. The CDR3 DNA sequence: TGCGCCAGCAGCCCATCCGGGACAGTGAACTACGAGCAGTACTTC.

In this sample, this clonotype turned up many times. The CDR3 nucleotides read TGTGCCAGCAGCATATATCAGGGGGCAGCTGGCTACACCTTC. Translated, it gives CASSIYQGAAGYTF. The chain is built from TRBV3-1 and TRBJ1-2, with 8 bases matching TRBD1. The CDR3 is 14 residues long. Germline lookup yields CDR1 LGHDT and CDR2 YNNKEL (reference sequence). V trimming: 5 bases; J trimming: 7 bases; junction bases outside the gene matches: 9.

This clonotype was recorded many times. This chain links TRBV5-1 with TRBJ1-1, with D possibly TRBD1 on 5 matching bases. The V gene's germline CDR1 is SGHRS and CDR2 YFSETQ. This CDR3 is built from 15 residues. The V and J ends lost 6 bases and 2 bases respectively, with 17 bases between them. The CDR3, as DNA: TGCGCCAGCACATTCGTTGGCAGGGCAAACACTGAAGCTTTCTTT. Amino acid sequence: CASTFVGRANTEAFF.

CDR3 amino acids: CASSSGGPTEAFF. Written as DNA, the CDR3 is TGTGCCAGCAGCTCCGGGGGTCCTACTGAAGCTTTCTTT. The chain combines TRBV7-3 with TRBJ1-1; D perhaps matches TRBD1 (5 bases). Trimming pared 4 bases from V and 5 bases from J, leaving 11 bases between. The CDR3 is made up of 13 amino acids. Germline V gene sequence: CDR1 SGHTA, CDR2 FQGTGA.

This clonotype was recorded many times. This chain connects TRBV10-3 to TRBJ1-1, with 12 bases identical to TRBD1. The CDR3 runs to 15 residues. Per the germline V gene, CDR1 is ENHRY and CDR2 is SYGVKD. V trimming: 2 bases; J trimming: 4 bases; junction bases outside the gene matches: 2. Written as DNA, the CDR3 is TGTGCCATCAGTGAGGGGACAGGGGGCATCACTGAAGCTTTCTTT. It translates to CAISEGTGGITEAFF.